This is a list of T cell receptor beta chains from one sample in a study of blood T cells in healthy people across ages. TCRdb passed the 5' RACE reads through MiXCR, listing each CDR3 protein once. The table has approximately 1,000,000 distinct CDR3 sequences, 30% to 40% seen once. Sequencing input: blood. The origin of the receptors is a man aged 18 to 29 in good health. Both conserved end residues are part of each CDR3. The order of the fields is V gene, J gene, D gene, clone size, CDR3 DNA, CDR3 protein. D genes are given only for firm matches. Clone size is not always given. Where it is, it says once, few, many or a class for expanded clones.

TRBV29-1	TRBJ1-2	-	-	TGCAGCGTAGACGCGGGGACCCCCTATGGCTACACCTTC	CSVDAGTPYGYTF
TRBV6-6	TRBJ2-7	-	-	TGTGCCAGCAGTCCCGGACGGAGCTACGAGCAGTACTTC	CASSPGRSYEQYF
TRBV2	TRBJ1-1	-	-	TGTGCCAGCAAACTAACCAGGGAAGGAAGTCGGGCTTTCTTT	CASKLTREGSRAFF
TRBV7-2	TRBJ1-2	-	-	TGTGCCAGCAGCAGAGCGGGACAAAACTATGGCTACACCTTC	CASSRAGQNYGYTF
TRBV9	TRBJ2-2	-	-	TGTGCCAGCAGCGTAGGCAGGACACGGGCCGGGGAGCTGTTTTTT	CASSVGRTRAGELFF
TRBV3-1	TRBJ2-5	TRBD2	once	TGTGCCAGCAGTCAAGGACTAGCGGGGGCTTACTATACTAACAATGAGCAGTACTTC	CASSQGLAGAYYTNNEQYF
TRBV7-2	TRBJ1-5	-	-	TGTGCCAGCAGCTTAGCGCCTGGGGTCGGGAGCAATCAGCCCCAGCATTTT	CASSLAPGVGSNQPQHF
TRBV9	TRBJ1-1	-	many	TGTGCCAGCAGCGTAGGACAGTTCGGCACTGAAGCTTTCTTT	CASSVGQFGTEAFF
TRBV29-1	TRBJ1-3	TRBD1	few	TGCAGCGTCGACGACATAGGACAGGGAGCAGCAAACAGAAACGGAAACACCATATATTTT	CSVDDIGQGAANRNGNTIYF
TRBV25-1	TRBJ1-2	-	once	TGTGCCAGCAGTGAATGGGAAGGGGGAGACTATGGCTACACCTTC	CASSEWEGGDYGYTF
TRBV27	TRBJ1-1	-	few	TGTGCCAGCAGCCGACCCAGGGCGGAGAACACTGAAGCTTTCTTT	CASSRPRAENTEAFF
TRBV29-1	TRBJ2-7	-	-	TGCAGCGCCCACAGTGGATTGGGTTACGAGCAGTACTTC	CSAHSGLGYEQYF
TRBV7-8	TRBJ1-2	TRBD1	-	TGTGCCAGCAGCTCGACAGGGTTTGCCATGGGAGGCTACACCTTC	CASSSTGFAMGGYTF
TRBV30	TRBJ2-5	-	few	TGTGCCGGGAGAACAGTTTACCAAGAGACCCAGTACTTC	CAGRTVYQETQYF
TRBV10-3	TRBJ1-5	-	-	TGTGCCATCAGTGCGGCAGAAAATCAGCCCCAGCATTTT	CAISAAENQPQHF
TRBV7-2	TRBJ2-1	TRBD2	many	TGCGCCAGCAGCTTGAGCGGGGGGGTTTACAATGAGCAGTTCTTC	CASSLSGGVYNEQFF
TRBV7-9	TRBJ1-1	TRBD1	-	TGTGCCAGCCTAGGGCCCTCCCCGGGACAGGGTGTAGCAGAAGCTTTCTTT	CASLGPSPGQGVAEAFF
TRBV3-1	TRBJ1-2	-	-	TGTGCCAGCAGCCAAGTTTCCCCCTCCTATGGCTACACCTTC	CASSQVSPSYGYTF
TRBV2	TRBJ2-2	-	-	TGTGCCAGCGACCCCTCATACACCGGGGAGCTGTTTTTT	CASDPSYTGELFF
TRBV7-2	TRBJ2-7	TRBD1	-	TGTGCCAGCAGCTTCGCAGGACAGGGACTCTACGAGCAGTACTTC	CASSFAGQGLYEQYF
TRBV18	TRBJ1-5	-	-	TGTGCCAGCTCACCAGGGAGTTATAGCAATCAGCCCCAGCATTTT	CASSPGSYSNQPQHF
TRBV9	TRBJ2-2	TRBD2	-	TGTGCCAGCAGCCCATTGACTAGCGGGGGGAGAAACACCGGGGAGCTGTTTTTT	CASSPLTSGGRNTGELFF
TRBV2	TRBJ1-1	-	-	TGTGCCAGCATGGGAGGGGTGAACACTGAAGCTTTCTTT	CASMGGVNTEAFF
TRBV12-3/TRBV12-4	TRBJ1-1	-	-	TGTGCCAGCAGGTCCGATGTGAGTCCAGCTTTCTTT	CASRSDVSPAFF
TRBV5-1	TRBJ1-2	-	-	TGCGCCAGCAGCTTCAACAGGGCTAACTATGGCTACACCTTC	CASSFNRANYGYTF
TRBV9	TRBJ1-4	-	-	TGTGCCAGCAGCCCCCCCATGCCAGCAGAAAAACTGTTTTTT	CASSPPMPAEKLFF
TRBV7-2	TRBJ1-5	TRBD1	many	TGTGCCAGCAGCTCTGGGACAGCGCACAATCAGCCCCAGCATTTT	CASSSGTAHNQPQHF
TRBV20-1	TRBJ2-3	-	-	TGCAGTGCTAGGGACCCTTTAAACCCTATCACAGATACGCAGTATTTT	CSARDPLNPITDTQYF
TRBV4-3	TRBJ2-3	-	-	TGCGCCAGCAGCCAAGATCCGGGGGGCGCCGATACGCAGTATTTT	CASSQDPGGADTQYF
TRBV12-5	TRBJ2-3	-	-	TGTGCTAGTGGTTTGACCCCCGCAGATACGCAGTATTTT	CASGLTPADTQYF
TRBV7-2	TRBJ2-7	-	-	TGTGCCAGCAGCCCAAAGGAAGTCTGGACAACCTCCTACAATGAGCAGTACTTC	CASSPKEVWTTSYNEQYF
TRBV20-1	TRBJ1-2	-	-	TGCAGTGCTAGAGCATCTTCCCCCAACTATGGCTACACCTTC	CSARASSPNYGYTF
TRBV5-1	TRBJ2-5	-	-	TGCGCCAGCAGCAGGACAGCTGGAGAGACCCAGTACTTC	CASSRTAGETQYF
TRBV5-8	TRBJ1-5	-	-	TGTGCCAGCAGCTCGTATGGACAGTTCCCGAGCAATCGGCCCCAGCATTTT	CASSSYGQFPSNRPQHF
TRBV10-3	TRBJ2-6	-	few	TGTGCCATCAGTGAGGTTTCTGGGGCCAACGTCCTGACTTTC	CAISEVSGANVLTF
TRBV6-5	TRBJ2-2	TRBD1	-	TGTGCCAGCAGACCGACAGGGGAGGAAGGCACCGGGGAGCTGTTTTTT	CASRPTGEEGTGELFF
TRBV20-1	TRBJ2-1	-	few	TGCAGTGCGGACGAAGGCGGGGCCTCATACAATGAGCAGTTCTTC	CSADEGGASYNEQFF
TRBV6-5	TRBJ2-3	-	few	TGTGCCAGCAGTTACGGCAGGGGAGGGGGTCGGATCACAGATACGCAGTATTTT	CASSYGRGGGRITDTQYF
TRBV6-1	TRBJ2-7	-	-	TGTGCCAGCAGCATTTTTTACGAGCAGTACTTC	CASSIFYEQYF
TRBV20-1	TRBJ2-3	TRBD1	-	TGCAGTGCTAGAGATCCCAGGGGGATAAGCACAGATACGCAGTATTTT	CSARDPRGISTDTQYF
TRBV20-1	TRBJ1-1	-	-	TGCAGTGCTAGTGATCCGGGACCCCGGGCTGAAGCTTTCTTT	CSASDPGPRAEAFF